In this sample, the clone carrying this T cell receptor (beta chain) turned up a few times. Its antigen is not known. This entry is derived from a study of T cell responses to AZD1222 COVID-19 vaccine. V lost 3 bases to trimming and J lost 3 bases; unmatched junction nucleotides: 2. The CDR3 extends over 14 amino acids. Looked up from germline, CDR1 is SGHTA and CDR2 is FQGNSA. The protocol was immunoSEQ multiplex PCR, while the TCRdb copy is restricted to in-frame clones and leaves out a portion. Among 80,000 to 100,000 clones listed, 85% to 90% were seen once. Study-wide points: At baseline, just five to seven AZD1222 recipients tested seropositive.

Pooled samples include second doses given at about 4 or 12 weeks. This TCR derives from an adult who received the AZD1222 COVID-19 vaccine. The starting material was peripheral blood, obtained 28 days after the second AZD1222 dose. V and J are TRBV7-2 and TRBJ1-2, with TRBD1 matching over 9 bases. The CDR3 nucleotides read TGTGCCAGCAGCTTGGGACAGGGCGACTATGGCTACACCTTC. Translation: CASSLGQGDYGYTF.